These 24 T cell receptor beta chains share one sample of origin, sequenced in a study of blood T cell repertoires in COVID-19. TCRdb's table, derived via immunoSEQ multiplex PCR, lists solely in-frame clones and lacks some. The data contain about 190,000 clones, around 80% of them singletons. Sequencing input: peripheral blood. The source is a man aged 50 to 59 who had recovered from COVID-19.

CDR3 coding DNA: TGTGCCAGCAGCCTCCGGACTAGCGGGAGGAGGGCTGATGAGCAGTTCTTC. It translates to CASSLRTSGRRADEQFF. V gene TRBV11-2 combines with J gene TRBJ2-1; 14 nucleotides match TRBD2. In germline, CDR1 is SGHAT, CDR2 FQNNGV. Trimming removed 5 bases from V and 8 bases from J; junction bases left unmatched: 11. The CDR3 has 17 residues.

The chain employs TRBV6-2 or TRBV6-3 and TRBJ1-5, with a weak D call TRBD1 (6 bases). Per germline, CDR1 MNHEY and CDR2 SVGEGT. V was cut by 5 bases and J by 4 bases, with 15 bases left in between. This CDR3 region has 15 residues. The CDR3 coding sequence is TGTGCCAGCAGTGATATTGACAGGCCTAATCAGCCCCAGCATTTT. It yields the protein CASSDIDRPNQPQHF.

This clone has a single count. The chain joins TRBV29-1 to TRBJ2-3, with 8 bases identical to TRBD2. The CDR3 extends over 13 amino acids. The germline gives CDR1 SQVTM, CDR2 ANQGSEA. Trimming took 4 bases from V and 10 from J; bases not matched to a gene: 10. The CDR3 DNA is TGCAGCGTTGTCTTGGGCGCGGGGGGTTCGCAGTATTTT. Translating it yields CSVVLGAGGSQYF.

The V and J genes are TRBV11-2 and TRBJ2-3; D gene unclear. Germline lookup yields CDR1 SGHAT and CDR2 FQNNGV. V gave up 0 bases and J gave up 9 bases, with 10 bases separating them. There are 13 residues in the CDR3. For the CDR3, the DNA is TGTGCCAGCAGCTTAGATAGGAGCACCACGCAGTATTTT. It translates to CASSLDRSTTQYF.

CDR3 DNA: TGCAGTGCTAGTTTCGGACAGGGAACCACCGGGGAGCTGTTTTTT. This gives the protein CSASFGQGTTGELFF. The chain joins TRBV20-1 to TRBJ2-2; 8 nucleotides match TRBD1. J lost 4 bases, V lost 3 bases, and 7 bases had no gene match. Germline CDR1 reads DFQATT; CDR2 reads SNEGSKA (reference sequence). CDR3 length equals 15 residues.

The chain is built from TRBV7-8 and TRBJ1-2; TRBD1 might be the D (6 bases). Germline assignment: CDR1 SGHVS and CDR2 FQNEAQ. V was shortened by 5 bases and J by 4 bases, with 20 bases between the two germline ends. The CDR3 covers 16 residues. CDR3 sequence: CASSRHRTATSYGYTF. For the CDR3, the DNA is TGTGCCAGCAGCCGGCATAGGACAGCCACTTCCTATGGCTACACCTTC.

The V call is TRBV30, the J call TRBJ2-7; 8 bases line up with TRBD1. CDR3 size: 13 residues. The J segment lost 6 bases and the V segment lost 1 base, leaving 5 bases of the junction unmatched. From germline, CDR1 is GTSNPN and CDR2 SVGIG (reference sequence). This chain's CDR3 is CAWSATGQGEQYF. As DNA, the CDR3 is TGTGCCTGGAGTGCGACAGGACAGGGCGAGCAGTACTTC.

The V and J genes are TRBV5-1 and TRBJ1-1; D may be TRBD1 (6 bases). V was trimmed by 6 bases and J by 1 base, leaving 13 bases between them. The CDR3 contains 14 residues. The V gene's germline CDR1 is SGHRS and CDR2 YFSETQ. CDR3 in amino acids: CASTDRSSNTEAFF. The CDR3 DNA follows: TGCGCCAGCACCGACAGGTCCTCGAACACTGAAGCTTTCTTT.

This chain links TRBV5-1 with TRBJ2-1; 10 positions match TRBD2. The CDR3 totals 16 residues. The V gene's germline CDR1 is SGHRS and CDR2 YFSETQ. Trimming cost V 0 bases and J 3 bases; bases outside gene matches: 3. This CDR3 reads CASSLVTSGIYNEQFF. CDR3 coding DNA: TGCGCCAGCAGCTTGGTCACTAGCGGGATCTACAATGAGCAGTTCTTC.

The genes are TRBV4-1 and TRBJ1-3, with 7 bases aligning to TRBD1. V dropped 0 bases and J dropped 0; count of bases not matched to a gene: 11. Germline CDR1 is MGHRA and CDR2 is YSYEKL. The CDR3 runs to 19 residues. CDR3 bases: TGCGCCAGCAGCCAAGATGCCGCCCGGGACAGAAACTCTGGAAACACCATATATTTT. It codes for CASSQDAARDRNSGNTIYF.

This rearrangement joins TRBV7-2 to TRBJ2-3, with D possibly matching TRBD2 (6 bases). This CDR3 has 16 amino acids. Germline V CDR1 and CDR2: SGHTA, FQGNSA. Trimming pared 2 bases from V and 3 bases from J, leaving 15 bases between. Here the CDR3 reads CASSLKGGDLTDTQYF. The CDR3 DNA reads as TGTGCCAGCAGCTTAAAAGGCGGGGACCTAACAGATACGCAGTATTTT.

The rearrangement links TRBV29-1 to TRBJ1-2; TRBD1 agrees at 8 bases. The junction had 7 bases not matched to a gene; V was cut back by 6 bases and J by 7 bases. The CDR3 has 12 residues. In germline, CDR1 is SQVTM, CDR2 ANQGSEA. CDR3 amino acids: CSVEGQVVGYTF. CDR3 nucleotide sequence: TGCAGCGTGGAGGGACAGGTAGTTGGCTACACCTTC.

The rearrangement links TRBV19 to TRBJ2-6; TRBD2 agrees at 8 bases. The CDR3 is 17 amino acids. Germline V CDR1 and CDR2: LNHDA, SQIVND (reference sequence). V lost 0 bases to trimming and J lost 3 bases; unmatched junction nucleotides: 4. The CDR3 loop reads CASSIEAGVGGANVLTF. The CDR3 DNA follows: TGTGCCAGTAGTATAGAAGCGGGGGTCGGTGGGGCCAACGTCCTGACTTTC.

This clone was detected a few times. This CDR3 is CASSFWGENGYTF. The CDR3, as DNA: TGCGCCAGCAGCTTTTGGGGGGAGAATGGCTACACCTTC. V and J are TRBV5-1 and TRBJ1-2; possibly TRBD1 for D (5 bases). CDR1 and CDR2 from the germline V gene are SGHRS and YFSETQ. With 2 bases removed from V and 6 bases from J, the gap between germline ends came to 11 bases. The CDR3 spans 13 residues.

The chain combines TRBV29-1 with TRBJ2-1; 11 bases fit TRBD1. The germline V gene has CDR1 SQVTM and CDR2 ANQGSEA. Trimming cost V 1 base and J 8 bases; bases outside gene matches: 10. The CDR3 runs to 16 residues. The CDR3 DNA reads TGCAGCGTTGAAGGGGTCGGACAGGGGGCGCGGGATGAGCAGTTCTTC. It is translated as CSVEGVGQGARDEQFF.

J is TRBJ1-2 and V is TRBV30; D not resolved. The germline V gene encodes CDR1 GTSNPN and CDR2 SVGIG (reference sequence). The germline V and J ends were trimmed by 1 base and 7 bases, with 13 bases remaining between them. The CDR3 is 13 amino acids. CDR3 region: CAWSDIIKSGYTF. CDR3 nucleotides: TGTGCCTGGAGTGATATCATTAAGAGTGGCTACACCTTC.

The chain links TRBV28 to TRBJ1-6; TRBD1 is a possible D gene (6 bases). CDR1 and CDR2 (germline): MDHEN, SYDVKM. CDR3 length: 15 residues. Trimming stripped 3 bases from V and 9 bases from J, with 15 bases between. DNA for the CDR3: TGTGCCAGCAGTTTGCCCACAGGGCTAGTTTCACCCCTCCACTTT. Amino acid sequence: CASSLPTGLVSPLHF.

The rearrangement uses TRBV7-3 and TRBJ2-2; D perhaps matches TRBD1 (6 bases). Germline CDR1 and CDR2: SGHTA and FQGTGA. Trimming took off 5 bases at V and 3 bases at J, with 16 bases between the two ends. The CDR3 is made up of 16 amino acids. The DNA for the CDR3 is TGTGCCAGCAGCCTCGCTTTAGGGGGAGACACCGGGGAGCTGTTTTTT. It encodes CASSLALGGDTGELFF.

The chain has TRBV14 and TRBJ2-1; D might be TRBD2 (5 bases). The CDR3 is 12 amino acids. Germline V lookup: CDR1 SGHDN, CDR2 FVKESK. Trimming took off 4 bases at V and 4 bases at J, with 5 bases between the two ends. The chain's CDR3 is CASSRGYNEQFF. CDR3 bases: TGTGCCAGCAGCCGCGGGTACAATGAGCAGTTCTTC. Full variable domain (rest looked up from reference TRBV14 and TRBJ2-1): EAGVTQFPSHSVIEKGQTVTLRCDPISGHDNLYWYRRVMGKEIKFLLHFVKESKQDESGMPNNRFLAERTGGTYSTLKVQPAELEDSGVYFCASSRGYNEQFFGPGTRLTVL.

V gene TRBV28 combines with J gene TRBJ2-3; tentatively, D is TRBD1 (5 bases). Trimming took 0 bases from V and 0 from J, leaving 10 bases between them. This CDR3 spans 16 amino acids. In germline, CDR1 is MDHEN, CDR2 SYDVKM. CDR3 protein: CASSLWTASSTDTQYF. CDR3 DNA sequence: TGTGCCAGCAGTTTATGGACAGCTTCAAGCACAGATACGCAGTATTTT. The whole variable domain, remainder taken from reference TRBV28 and TRBJ2-3, is DVKVTQSSRYLVKRTGEKVFLECVQDMDHENMFWYRQDPGLGLRLIYFSYDVKMKEKGDIPEGYSVSREKKERFSLILESASTNQTSMYLCASSLWTASSTDTQYFGPGTRLTVL.

In DNA, the CDR3 is TGTGCCAGCAGCCTGCTGCGGGGGGGAGGTACCGATGAAAACATTCAGTACTTC. Translated: CASSLLRGGGTDENIQYF. This chain joins TRBV5-4 and TRBJ2-4; the match to TRBD2 covers 9 bases. Germline V CDR1 and CDR2: SGHNT, YYREEE (reference sequence). The J segment lost 5 bases and the V segment lost 4 bases, leaving 16 bases of the junction unmatched. This CDR3 is built from 18 residues.

The chain has TRBV6-5 and TRBJ2-3; a weak D match, TRBD1 (6 bases). In germline, CDR1 is MNHEY, CDR2 SVGAGI. The CDR3 is 14 amino acids. The germline V and J ends were trimmed by 3 bases and 7 bases, with 14 bases remaining between them. CDR3 sequence (DNA): TGTGCCAGCAGTTATTCACAGGGAAGGAATACGCAGTATTTT. It codes for CASSYSQGRNTQYF.

This clone appeared once. The rearrangement links TRBV7-2 to TRBJ2-2, with a tentative D call TRBD2 (6 bases). The CDR3 has 17 amino acids. V lost 3 bases and J lost 2, with 16 bases in between. Germline V gene data show CDR1 as SGHTA and CDR2 as FQGNSA. Here the CDR3 DNA reads TGTGCCAGCAGCTTGGCCTATAATAGCGGAAACACCGGGGAGCTGTTTTTT. As protein: CASSLAYNSGNTGELFF. Combining the CDR3 with reference TRBV7-2 and TRBJ2-2 gives the whole variable domain GAGVSQSPSNKVTEKGKDVELRCDPISGHTALYWYRQSLGQGLEFLIYFQGNSAPDKSGLPSDRFSAERTGGSVSTLTIQRTQQEDSAVYLCASSLAYNSGNTGELFFGEGSRLTVL.

This clone appeared once. The chain links TRBV5-1 to TRBJ2-2; 7 bases line up with TRBD2. The V gene end was trimmed by 4 bases and the J gene end by 6 bases; junction bases not matched to a gene: 9. The CDR3 spans 15 residues. CDR1 and CDR2 from the germline V gene are SGHRS and YFSETQ. This CDR3 is CASSIQTAGAGELFF. Written as DNA, the CDR3 is TGCGCCAGCAGCATTCAGACGGCGGGAGCCGGGGAGCTGTTTTTT. The full variable domain, completed using reference TRBV5-1 and TRBJ2-2, is KAGVTQTPRYLIKTRGQQVTLSCSPISGHRSVSWYQQTPGQGLQFLFEYFSETQRNKGNFPGRFSGRQFSNSRSEMNVSTLELGDSALYLCASSIQTAGAGELFFGEGSRLTVL.